A selection of T cell receptor beta chains follows, all from one sample in a study of T cell responses to AZD1222 COVID-19 vaccine. TCRdb keeps only in-frame clones here, not all; method: immunoSEQ multiplex PCR. The sample contains tens of thousands of clones, roughly 84% of which appear only once. Sequencing used peripheral blood, obtained on day 0 of AZD1222 vaccination. Receptors were obtained from an adult in good health. Both conserved end residues are part of each CDR3. A D gene is named only where the DNA matches it firmly. Not all rows give a size; the values are once, few, many and, for expanded clones, a class.

v_call	d_call	clone_size	j_call	cdr3_length	cdr3_aa	cdr3_nt
TRBV10-3	NA	NA	TRBJ1-1	13	CAISAGAGAEAFF	TGTGCCATCAGTGCGGGGGCAGGCGCTGAAGCTTTCTTT
TRBV19	NA	NA	TRBJ2-5	17	CASSPSGSGPLRETQYF	TGTGCCAGTAGTCCCTCAGGGTCGGGCCCCCTTCGAGAGACCCAGTACTTC
TRBV10-3	TRBD1	once	TRBJ2-1	16	CAISESAADRGNEQFF	TGTGCCATCAGTGAGTCGGCGGCGGACAGGGGAAATGAGCAGTTCTTC
TRBV10-3	NA	NA	TRBJ1-2	17	CAISESGRQSASYGYTF	TGTGCCATCAGTGAGTCGGGTCGGCAGTCCGCTTCCTATGGCTACACCTTC
TRBV5-8	TRBD1	once	TRBJ1-2	12	CASRLQGDGYTF	TGTGCCAGCAGGCTGCAGGGGGATGGCTACACCTTC
TRBV15	TRBD1	NA	TRBJ1-3	17	CATSRRTGAGEGNTIYF	TGTGCCACCAGCAGACGGACAGGGGCTGGTGAAGGAAACACCATATATTTT
TRBV4-1	NA	NA	TRBJ1-2	15	CASSQDTFEVDGYTF	TGCGCCAGCAGCCAAGATACATTCGAGGTTGATGGCTACACCTTC
TRBV28	TRBD2	NA	TRBJ2-5	16	CASSLSTSGRQETQYF	TGTGCCAGCAGTTTATCGACTAGCGGCCGACAAGAGACCCAGTACTTC
TRBV3-1/TRBV3-2	NA	NA	TRBJ1-1	15	CASSHASRGASEAFF	TGTGCCAGCAGCCACGCATCTCGGGGGGCGAGTGAAGCTTTCTTT
TRBV28	NA	NA	TRBJ1-4	11	CASSPGHKLFF	TGTGCCAGCAGTCCCGGGCATAAACTGTTTTTT
TRBV11-3	NA	NA	TRBJ2-2	14	CASSMRIRPGELFF	TGTGCCAGCAGTATGAGAATCCGTCCCGGGGAGCTGTTTTTT
TRBV5-1	TRBD2	NA	TRBJ2-3	15	CASSRSAGSTDTQYF	TGCGCCAGCAGCCGCTCAGCGGGAAGCACAGATACGCAGTATTTT
TRBV18	NA	NA	TRBJ1-3	12	CASSFFENTIYF	TGTGCCAGCTCCTTCTTTGAAAACACCATATATTTT
TRBV2	TRBD2	NA	TRBJ2-2	18	CASSERGLAGTNTGELFF	TGTGCCAGCAGTGAAAGGGGACTAGCGGGGACGAACACCGGGGAGCTGTTTTTT
TRBV6-5	TRBD1	NA	TRBJ1-2	13	CASRVTGAYGYTF	TGTGCCAGCAGGGTGACAGGGGCCTATGGCTACACCTTC
TRBV28	TRBD1	NA	TRBJ2-7	15	CASSSPGQGAHEQYF	TGTGCCAGCAGTTCCCCGGGACAGGGGGCTCACGAGCAGTACTTC
TRBV3-1/TRBV3-2	TRBD2	few	TRBJ2-3	18	CASSLGLAGGLSADTQYF	TGTGCCAGCAGCCTCGGACTAGCGGGGGGACTTAGCGCAGATACGCAGTATTTT
TRBV4-1	NA	NA	TRBJ2-7	16	CASSPSLGTVSYEQYF	TGCGCCAGCAGCCCTTCTTTAGGGACGGTCTCCTACGAGCAGTACTTC
TRBV27	NA	NA	TRBJ1-1	13	CASSSRQDRQAFF	TGTGCCAGCAGTTCCCGACAGGATAGGCAAGCTTTCTTT
TRBV5-6	NA	NA	TRBJ1-1	14	CASSLGNKNTEAFF	TGTGCCAGCAGCTTAGGCAACAAGAACACTGAAGCTTTCTTT
TRBV4-2	NA	NA	TRBJ1-2	16	CASSQGSWSQARGYTF	TGTGCCAGCAGCCAGGGTAGTTGGTCTCAAGCGCGTGGCTACACCTTC
TRBV5-4	NA	once	TRBJ2-1	15	CASTLRRGGYNEQFF	TGTGCCAGCACGCTTCGGAGGGGGGGGTACAATGAGCAGTTCTTC
TRBV6-5	NA	NA	TRBJ1-1	13	CASRPQGGTEAFF	TGTGCCAGCAGGCCCCAGGGAGGCACTGAAGCTTTCTTT
TRBV5-1	TRBD1	NA	TRBJ1-2	14	CASSLAPGGEGYTF	TGCGCCAGCAGCTTGGCCCCAGGGGGAGAAGGCTACACCTTC
TRBV11-2	TRBD2	NA	TRBJ2-1	15	CASSLRASGDNEQFF	TGTGCCAGCAGCTTAAGGGCTAGCGGGGACAATGAGCAGTTCTTC
TRBV21-1	NA	NA	TRBJ1-5	14	CASRFRVGNQPQHF	TGTGCCAGCAGGTTCAGGGTGGGCAATCAGCCCCAGCATTTT
TRBV10-2	NA	NA	TRBJ1-4	13	CASSEGTPEKLFF	TGCGCCAGCAGTGAGGGTACACCAGAAAAACTGTTTTTT
TRBV6-5	NA	NA	TRBJ2-7	13	CASSYGNTMEQYF	TGTGCCAGCAGTTATGGTAATACGATGGAGCAGTACTTC
TRBV5-1	TRBD1	few	TRBJ2-7	15	CASSLRQGVSYEQYF	TGCGCCAGCAGCTTGAGACAGGGGGTTTCCTACGAGCAGTACTTC
TRBV12-5	NA	NA	TRBJ1-4	15	CASGLPGGRGEKLFF	TGTGCTAGTGGTTTACCGGGAGGACGAGGTGAAAAACTGTTTTTT
TRBV9	TRBD1	NA	TRBJ1-2	16	CASSPLNWDRGHGYTF	TGTGCCAGCAGCCCTTTAAATTGGGACAGGGGGCATGGCTACACCTTC
TRBV10-1	NA	NA	TRBJ2-2	18	CASSESIIPRQATGELFF	TGCGCCAGCAGTGAGTCCATTATCCCTCGACAGGCGACCGGGGAGCTGTTTTTT
TRBV5-1	NA	NA	TRBJ2-7	13	CASSFDENYEQYF	TGCGCCAGCAGCTTCGATGAGAACTACGAGCAGTACTTC
TRBV19	NA	NA	TRBJ1-2	14	CASSIVQGNYGYTF	TGTGCCAGTAGTATAGTACAGGGCAACTATGGCTACACCTTC
TRBV27	NA	NA	TRBJ1-1	13	CASSAQMNTEAFF	TGTGCCAGCAGTGCCCAGATGAACACTGAAGCTTTCTTT
TRBV7-9	TRBD2	NA	TRBJ2-5	15	CASSLGSGGYETQYF	TGTGCCAGCAGCTTAGGTAGCGGGGGTTACGAGACCCAGTACTTC
TRBV28	NA	once	TRBJ1-6	14	CASSLSNLNSPLHF	TGTGCCAGCAGTTTATCTAACTTAAATTCACCCCTCCACTTT
TRBV12-3/TRBV12-4	TRBD1	NA	TRBJ2-1	12	CASSTTGDEQFF	TGTGCCAGCAGCACGACAGGGGATGAGCAGTTCTTC
TRBV11-2	TRBD1	NA	TRBJ1-6	18	CASSLGDRILRPNSPLHF	TGTGCCAGCAGCTTAGGGGACAGGATCTTACGGCCGAATTCACCCCTCCACTTT
TRBV3-1/TRBV3-2	NA	NA	TRBJ2-2	17	CASSPQPPGSATGELFF	TGTGCCAGCAGTCCCCAACCTCCAGGGTCCGCCACCGGGGAGCTGTTTTTT
TRBV7-9	NA	NA	TRBJ2-5	14	CASSLAYREETQYF	TGTGCCAGCAGCTTAGCTTACAGGGAAGAGACCCAGTACTTC
TRBV3-1/TRBV3-2	NA	NA	TRBJ1-3	14	CASSQDPTGNTIYF	TGTGCCAGCAGCCAAGATCCCACTGGAAACACCATATATTTT
TRBV7-9	NA	NA	TRBJ2-1	13	CASSLLLGTEQFF	TGTGCCAGCAGCTTACTACTAGGCACTGAGCAGTTCTTC
TRBV28	NA	NA	TRBJ1-2	13	CASSALDSDGYTF	TGTGCCAGCAGTGCCCTCGACAGCGATGGCTACACCTTC
TRBV18	TRBD2	once	TRBJ2-7	16	CASSPRTPGGSYEQYF	TGTGCCAGCTCCCCTAGAACACCGGGAGGCTCCTACGAGCAGTACTTC
TRBV7-2	NA	once	TRBJ1-2	13	CASSPARNYGYTF	TGTGCCAGCAGCCCCGCCCGAAACTATGGCTACACCTTC
TRBV6-4	TRBD2	NA	TRBJ2-1	20	CASSFSPGLAGRGSYNEQFF	TGTGCCAGCAGTTTCTCTCCGGGACTAGCGGGGAGAGGGTCCTACAATGAGCAGTTCTTC
TRBV10-3	TRBD1	NA	TRBJ1-3	14	CAISTTGAGNTIYF	TGTGCCATCAGTACTACAGGGGCTGGAAACACCATATATTTT
TRBV27	NA	NA	TRBJ1-1	15	CASSLQGTANTEAFF	TGTGCCAGCAGCCTCCAGGGGACGGCGAACACTGAAGCTTTCTTT
TRBV5-3	TRBD2	once	TRBJ2-1	16	CARSLSEGLAGEWQFF	TGTGCCAGAAGCCTTAGTGAGGGACTAGCGGGGGAATGGCAGTTCTTC
TRBV6-5	NA	NA	TRBJ1-6	16	CASSFTSGIGNSPLHF	TGTGCCAGCAGTTTTACATCAGGGATTGGTAATTCACCCCTCCACTTT
TRBV9	NA	NA	TRBJ1-2	14	CASSVAATGNGYTF	TGTGCCAGCAGCGTAGCTGCCACAGGGAACGGCTACACCTTC
TRBV20-1	NA	few	TRBJ2-1	11	CSGRGRNEQFF	TGCAGTGGGCGGGGCCGGAATGAGCAGTTCTTC
TRBV6-1	NA	few	TRBJ1-2	15	CASSEGQRANYGYTF	TGTGCCAGCAGTGAAGGACAGAGAGCTAACTATGGCTACACCTTC
TRBV4-1	NA	NA	TRBJ1-2	13	CASRHDGPYGYTF	TGCGCCAGCAGGCACGACGGACCCTACGGCTACACCTTC
TRBV6-5	NA	NA	TRBJ2-7	13	CASKNRIWDEQYF	TGTGCCAGCAAGAATAGGATTTGGGACGAGCAGTACTTC
TRBV4-3	TRBD1	NA	TRBJ1-2	16	CASSQVLGQGAAGYTF	TGCGCCAGCAGCCAAGTTTTGGGACAGGGGGCGGCTGGCTACACCTTC